Listed here are 30 T cell receptor beta chains from one sample, sequenced in a study of blood T cell repertoires in COVID-19. TCRdb's copy holds only in-frame clones and misses some; the assay was immunoSEQ multiplex PCR. Found here are about 250,000 clones, approximately 85% of them singletons; the top ten hold 9.1%. Input material: PBMCs or T cells enriched from blood (not recorded which). The receptors originated from a woman aged 50 to 65 with acute COVID-19.

V is TRBV5-1 and J is TRBJ1-6; D is ambiguous. Deletions cut 1 base from V and 4 bases from J, with 12 bases between. CDR1 and CDR2 (germline): SGHRS, YFSETQ. CDR3 length: 16 residues. The CDR3 is CASSLLGTGYNSPLHF. The CDR3 DNA reads TGCGCCAGCAGCTTGCTGGGTACGGGTTATAATTCACCCCTCCACTTT.

The chain couples TRBV5-4 to TRBJ2-1; 7 positions agree with TRBD1. The V segment lost 4 bases and the J segment 8 bases; nucleotides outside the gene matches: 6. Germline CDR1 and CDR2: SGHNT and YYREEE (reference sequence). CDR3 length: 13 residues. CDR3 sequence reads: CASSRDRLDEQFF. The CDR3 nucleotides read TGTGCCAGCAGCCGGGACAGATTAGATGAGCAGTTCTTC.

The J gene is TRBJ1-1, the V gene TRBV10-3, with TRBD1 matching over 9 bases. With 4 bases clipped from V and 11 bases from J, the junction kept 11 bases outside the gene matches. The germline CDR1 and CDR2 sequences are ENHRY and SYGVKD. The CDR3 is made up of 14 amino acids. The chain's CDR3 is CAISGDPGQGVAFF. CDR3 bases: TGTGCCATCAGTGGGGATCCGGGACAGGGTGTCGCTTTCTTT.

The chain combines TRBV10-3 with TRBJ2-1; 14 bases align to TRBD2. The V segment lost 4 bases and the J segment 8 bases; nucleotides outside the gene matches: 4. Germline-derived CDR1 and CDR2 are ENHRY and SYGVKD. The CDR3 sequence is 15 residues long. The CDR3 bases are TGTGCCATCAGTGGAGGGACTAGCGGGGGCCATGAGCAGTTCTTC. It codes for CAISGGTSGGHEQFF.

The chain carries TRBV7-8 and TRBJ2-2; D perhaps matches TRBD2 (6 bases). The CDR3 contains 16 residues. Between the trimmed V and J ends, which lost 5 bases and 0 bases, there was a span of 13 bases. CDR1 is SGHVS and CDR2 is FQNEAQ in the germline V gene. Here the CDR3 reads CASSTLAAPNTGELFF. In DNA, the CDR3 is TGTGCCAGCAGCACCTTAGCGGCCCCGAACACCGGGGAGCTGTTTTTT.

The chain's CDR3 is CAWARQQNSPLHF. CDR3 DNA: TGTGCCTGGGCCCGACAGCAGAATTCACCCCTCCACTTT. This chain uses TRBV30 with TRBJ1-6, with a possible D match to TRBD1 (5 bases). Trimming took off 5 bases at V and 7 bases at J, with 12 bases between the two ends. This CDR3 is 13 amino acids long. The germline V gene encodes CDR1 GTSNPN and CDR2 SVGIG (reference sequence). Based on the CDR3 plus reference TRBV30 and TRBJ1-6, the full variable domain is SQTIHQWPATLVQPVGSPLSLECTVEGTSNPNLYWYRQAAGRGLQLLFYSVGIGQISSEVPQNLSASRPQDRQFILSSKKLLLSDSGFYLCAWARQQNSPLHFGNGTRLTVT.

CDR3 DNA sequence: TGTGCCAGCTCACCGGGACTAGCCTCCTACAATGAGCAGTTCTTC. Protein sequence: CASSPGLASYNEQFF. The J gene is TRBJ2-1, the V gene TRBV18; TRBD2 matches 9 bases. The CDR3 length is 15 residues. Germline CDR1 KGHSH, CDR2 LQKENI. J lost 0 bases, V lost 3 bases, and 0 bases had no gene match.

This sequence joins TRBV30 and TRBJ2-5; no firm D call. Germline CDR1 GTSNPN, CDR2 SVGIG (reference sequence). V lost 0 bases to trimming and J lost 7 bases, with 12 bases between them. CDR3 size: 13 residues. The CDR3 bases are TGTGCCTGGAGTGTAGTGGAGAGTGGGACCCAGTACTTC. Translated, it gives CAWSVVESGTQYF.

DNA for the CDR3: TGTGCCTGGAGGCCGGCAGGGGGCTCAGATACGCAGTATTTT. Translating it yields CAWRPAGGSDTQYF. This chain joins TRBV30 and TRBJ2-3, with TRBD1 matching over 8 bases. After removal of 3 bases from V and 4 bases from J, the junction contained 6 bases not matched to a gene. The CDR3 runs to 14 residues. Germline assignment: CDR1 GTSNPN and CDR2 SVGIG (reference sequence).

V gene TRBV7-3 combines with J gene TRBJ2-1, with TRBD1 matching 7 bases. Germline-derived CDR1 and CDR2 are SGHTA and FQGTGA. The CDR3 consists of 16 residues. After removal of 6 bases from V and 8 bases from J, the junction contained 16 bases not matched to a gene. The CDR3 bases are TGTGCCAGCAGACATTCGAGGGGGCCGCGAATGGATGAGCAGTTCTTC. It codes for CASRHSRGPRMDEQFF.

The CDR3 sequence is CASSQEGGAGAFF. The CDR3 nucleotides are TGTGCCAGCAGCCAAGAAGGGGGGGCGGGAGCTTTCTTT. The chain is built from TRBV3-1 (or the pseudogene TRBV3-2) and TRBJ1-1; D perhaps matches TRBD1 (6 bases). The germline V gene encodes CDR1 LGHDT and CDR2 YNNKEL (reference sequence). V dropped 0 bases and J dropped 10 bases, with 12 bases sitting between them. The CDR3 has 13 amino acids.

This clone was observed a handful of times. The gene calls are TRBV2 and TRBJ1-1; no definite D call. This CDR3 comprises 11 residues. The germline V and J ends were trimmed by 7 bases and 7 bases, with 10 bases remaining between them. Germline V gene lookup returns CDR1 SNHLY and CDR2 FYNNEI. The CDR3 sequence: CASTSRNEAFF. CDR3 in DNA: TGTGCCAGCACTTCGCGGAATGAAGCTTTCTTT.

V gene TRBV6-5 combines with J gene TRBJ1-3; tentatively, D is TRBD1 (6 bases). Trimming stripped 8 bases from V and 4 bases from J, with 15 bases between. The CDR3 is 14 residues long. CDR1 and CDR2 (germline): MNHEY, SVGAGI. The CDR3 spells CASDPGVLGNTIYF. Here the CDR3 DNA reads TGTGCCAGCGACCCAGGGGTCTTAGGAAACACCATATATTTT.

V is TRBV6-2 or TRBV6-3 and J is TRBJ1-6; 7 positions agree with TRBD1. Losses at the gene ends were 5 bases for V and 5 bases for J; bases not matched to a gene: 6. Germline values: CDR1 MNHEY, CDR2 SVGEGT. This CDR3 spans 15 amino acids. The CDR3 region is CASSPGTADNSPLHF. CDR3 nucleotides: TGTGCCAGCAGTCCGGGGACAGCTGATAATTCACCCCTCCACTTT.

This chain uses TRBV19 with TRBJ1-1; D may be TRBD1 (6 bases). The ends were cut back, 0 bases at V and 11 bases at J, with 19 bases in the middle. The CDR3 length is 15 residues. Per the germline V gene, CDR1 is LNHDA and CDR2 is SQIVND (reference sequence). CDR3 sequence: CASSIDPGNRERAFF. Written as DNA, the CDR3 is TGTGCCAGTAGTATAGATCCCGGGAACAGGGAGCGCGCTTTCTTT.

The chain has TRBV14 and TRBJ2-5; 7 bases are a match to TRBD1. CDR1 and CDR2 from the germline V gene are SGHDN and FVKESK. V dropped 3 bases and J dropped 5; count of bases not matched to a gene: 9. The CDR3 is made up of 15 amino acids. CDR3 region: CASSQRIRQGETQYF. The CDR3 DNA reads TGTGCCAGCAGCCAGCGGATTCGACAGGGTGAGACCCAGTACTTC.

The chain employs TRBV7-2 and TRBJ2-3; 9 positions match TRBD2. Germline assignment: CDR1 SGHTA and CDR2 FQGNSA. V lost 4 bases and J lost 2; bases outside the gene matches: 7. The CDR3 has 16 amino acids. In DNA form, the CDR3 reads TGTGCCAGCAGCTACCTAGCGGGGCGTAACACAGATACGCAGTATTTT. Amino acid sequence: CASSYLAGRNTDTQYF. Based on the CDR3 plus reference TRBV7-2 and TRBJ2-3, the full variable domain is GAGVSQSPSNKVTEKGKDVELRCDPISGHTALYWYRQSLGQGLEFLIYFQGNSAPDKSGLPSDRFSAERTGGSVSTLTIQRTQQEDSAVYLCASSYLAGRNTDTQYFGPGTRLTVL.

V gene TRBV5-3 combines with J gene TRBJ2-7, with 7 bases matching TRBD2. TRBV5-3 is filed as an ORF, its function uncertain. The CDR3 is 16 residues long. J lost 3 bases, V lost 2 bases, and 11 bases had no gene match. The CDR3: CARSFLTAPGGYEQYF. CDR3 DNA: TGTGCCAGAAGCTTCTTGACGGCTCCGGGAGGCTACGAGCAGTACTTC.

This chain uses TRBV19 with TRBJ1-5, with D tentatively TRBD1 (5 bases). Germline V gene lookup returns CDR1 LNHDA and CDR2 SQIVND (reference sequence). This CDR3 region has 17 residues. Deletions cut 7 bases from V and 3 bases from J, with 22 bases between. The CDR3, as DNA: TGTGCCAGTACCGCCTTGCGGGCCCCGGGGGTCAATCAGCCCCAGCATTTT. This codes for CASTALRAPGVNQPQHF.

This chain links TRBV7-8 with TRBJ1-5; D may be TRBD1 (5 bases). Germline CDR1 is SGHVS and CDR2 is FQNEAQ. Trimming took 5 bases from V and 0 from J, leaving 17 bases between them. This CDR3 is built from 17 residues. The CDR3 here is CASSPVSTAYSNQPQHF. The CDR3 DNA reads as TGTGCCAGCAGCCCGGTATCGACAGCTTATAGCAATCAGCCCCAGCATTTT.

The chain is built from TRBV30 and TRBJ2-1; TRBD2 matches at 12 bases. The CDR3 spans 14 residues. The J segment lost 14 bases and the V segment lost 2 bases, leaving 10 bases of the junction unmatched. Germline V gene data show CDR1 as GTSNPN and CDR2 as SVGIG (reference sequence). The CDR3 DNA sequence: TGTGCCTGGAGTACTAGCGGGGGGTCCAAAAACAAGTTCTTC. Its protein product is CAWSTSGGSKNKFF.

This chain joins TRBV5-1 and TRBJ1-1, with 8 positions matching TRBD1. The CDR3 is 15 amino acids. V dropped 3 bases and J dropped 3; count of bases not matched to a gene: 7. Per germline, CDR1 SGHRS and CDR2 YFSETQ. The CDR3 reads CASSSQGAEYTEAFF. The CDR3 coding sequence is TGCGCCAGCAGCTCCCAGGGGGCAGAATACACTGAAGCTTTCTTT.

The rearrangement uses TRBV14 and TRBJ1-3, with 7 bases lining up with TRBD1. The CDR3 is 15 residues long. Looked up from germline, CDR1 is SGHDN and CDR2 is FVKESK. Trimming took 3 bases from V and 4 from J; bases not matched to a gene: 6. As DNA, the CDR3 is TGTGCCAGCAGCCAGACGACAGGGAAAGGAAACACCATATATTTT. Translated: CASSQTTGKGNTIYF.

Here the CDR3 DNA reads TGTGCCAGCAGCAGGACAGGGAGCACTGAAGCTTTCTTT. Translated, it gives CASSRTGSTEAFF. The genes are TRBV13 and TRBJ1-1; 8 nucleotides align to TRBD1. V was clipped by 5 bases and J by 4 bases; unmatched bases: 3. The CDR3 spans 13 residues. Germline V gene sequence: CDR1 PRHDT, CDR2 FYEKMQ (reference sequence).

The rearrangement uses TRBV7-6 and TRBJ2-2, with 12 positions matching TRBD2. Germline loops: CDR1 SGHVS, CDR2 FNYEAQ. This CDR3 comprises 16 residues. Germline trimming cut 3 bases from V and 6 bases from J; bases unmatched to any gene: 5. In DNA, the CDR3 is TGTGCCAGCAGCTTCGGACTAGCGGGGTCCTCCGGGGAGCTGTTTTTT. This encodes CASSFGLAGSSGELFF.

The chain couples TRBV7-9 to TRBJ1-4; 7 bases fit TRBD1. The CDR3 totals 15 residues. V was pared by 4 bases and J by 8 bases, with 10 bases of the junction left unmatched. The V gene's germline CDR1 is SEHNR and CDR2 FQNEAQ (reference sequence). DNA of the CDR3: TGTGCCAGCAGCTCAAGCACAGGGGATCACGAAAAACTGTTTTTT. Translating gives CASSSSTGDHEKLFF.

The chain joins TRBV6-5 to TRBJ2-3; D is unclear. CDR3 length equals 15 residues. The germline CDR1 and CDR2 sequences are MNHEY and SVGAGI. V was pared by 6 bases and J by 1 base, with 14 bases between. The CDR3 nucleotides read TGTGCCAGCAGGGTTAGCTTCTCTGGCACAGATACGCAGTATTTT. Amino acids: CASRVSFSGTDTQYF.

The chain is built from TRBV2 and TRBJ2-2, with TRBD1 matching 9 bases. Germline V CDR1 and CDR2: SNHLY, FYNNEI. This CDR3 spans 14 amino acids. V trimming: 6 bases; J trimming: 5 bases; junction bases outside the gene matches: 4. The CDR3 bases are TGTGCCAGCAGGAGGACAGGGGTGACCGGGGAGCTGTTTTTT. Translating gives CASRRTGVTGELFF.

The chain uses TRBV5-1 and TRBJ1-2; 11 bases match TRBD1. The CDR3 totals 15 residues. The germline gives CDR1 SGHRS, CDR2 YFSETQ. V was clipped by 4 bases and J by 4 bases; unmatched bases: 6. The CDR3 DNA follows: TGCGCCAGCAGCCCGGGGACAGGGGGTGGCTATGGCTACACCTTC. Its protein product is CASSPGTGGGYGYTF.

This clone appeared a single time. This rearrangement joins TRBV5-6 to TRBJ2-7; D not resolved. This CDR3 is 13 amino acids long. V dropped 4 bases and J dropped 4 bases, with 12 bases sitting between them. From germline, CDR1 is SGHDT and CDR2 YYEEEE. In nucleotides, the CDR3 is TGTGCCAGCAGCCAGGCAGGTTTGTACGAGCAGTACTTC. Residues: CASSQAGLYEQYF. Variable domain in full (rest from reference TRBV5-6 and TRBJ2-7): DAGVTQSPTHLIKTRGQQVTLRCSPKSGHDTVSWYQQALGQGPQFIFQYYEEEERQRGNFPDRFSGHQFPNYSSELNVNALLLGDSALYLCASSQAGLYEQYFGPGTRLTVT.